One sample yielded the 5 T cell receptor beta chains listed below, sequenced in a study of blood T cell repertoires in COVID-19. Here immunoSEQ multiplex PCR was the method, and the copy in TCRdb shows in-frame clones only, minus some. Of fewer than 250,000 clones listed, 70% to 90% are singletons. Sequenced sample: peripheral blood. The receptors come from a middle-aged woman with acute or convalescent COVID-19.

J is TRBJ2-1 and V is TRBV27; no definite D call. Trimming stripped 10 bases from V and 11 bases from J, with 18 bases between. CDR1 MNHEY and CDR2 SMNVEV come from the germline V gene (reference sequence). The CDR3 covers 12 residues. The CDR3, as DNA: TGTGCCACCGAGGTACAACCTCGTAAGCAGTTCTTC. It is translated as CATEVQPRKQFF.

This clone was seen more than once but under ten times. V is TRBV6-5 and J is TRBJ2-2; D not resolved. The CDR3 has 15 residues. Germline values: CDR1 MNHEY, CDR2 SVGAGI. The ends were cut back, 8 bases at V and 1 base at J, with 14 bases in the middle. Here the CDR3 reads CASGLRPENTGELFF. DNA of the CDR3: TGTGCCAGCGGCCTTCGCCCAGAGAACACCGGGGAGCTGTTTTTT.

V is TRBV4-1 and J is TRBJ2-3; D is perhaps TRBD2 (5 bases). This CDR3 contains 14 residues. V dropped 1 base and J dropped 1 base, with 6 bases sitting between them. The germline V gene has CDR1 MGHRA and CDR2 YSYEKL. CDR3 coding DNA: TGCGCCAGCAGCCAAGCGCGGGGCACAGATACGCAGTATTTT. Its translation: CASSQARGTDTQYF.

This chain links TRBV30 with TRBJ1-3; D is undetermined. The germline V gene has CDR1 GTSNPN and CDR2 SVGIG (reference sequence). The CDR3 extends over 13 amino acids. V was clipped by 0 bases and J by 6 bases, with 9 bases between them. CDR3 nucleotide sequence: TGTGCCTGGAGTGTAGCCGTTTTAAACACCATATATTTT. Its protein product is CAWSVAVLNTIYF.

This chain joins TRBV15 and TRBJ2-5; TRBD2 matches 7 bases. V lost 5 bases and J lost 0; bases outside the gene matches: 6. The CDR3 has 15 amino acids. Germline CDR1 is LNHNV and CDR2 is YYDKDF (reference sequence). CDR3 sequence (DNA): TGTGCCACCAGCCCTTGGGGAGGGTACCAAGAGACCCAGTACTTC. It specifies CATSPWGGYQETQYF.